The 27 T cell receptor beta chains below were found in one sample sequenced in a study of blood T cell repertoires in COVID-19. TCRdb keeps only in-frame clones here, not all; method: immunoSEQ multiplex PCR. The profile covers under 500,000 clones, with around 88% appearing a single time and 4.3% taken by the ten largest. The material sequenced was peripheral blood. The receptors were sampled from a woman aged 30 to 39 with acute or convalescent COVID-19.

V is TRBV28 and J is TRBJ1-1; D might be TRBD1 (5 bases). CDR3 size: 17 residues. From germline, CDR1 is MDHEN and CDR2 SYDVKM. Trimming left V 2 bases short and J 0 bases short, with 16 bases between. The DNA of the CDR3 is TGTGCCAGCAGTTTAGGTTCAGGGATCCACATGAACACTGAAGCTTTCTTT. It specifies CASSLGSGIHMNTEAFF.

V and J are TRBV27 and TRBJ2-3; the match to TRBD2 covers 14 bases. V shed 6 bases and J 9 bases; nucleotides not matched to a gene: 11. Per the germline V gene, CDR1 is MNHEY and CDR2 is SMNVEV (reference sequence). The CDR3 has 16 amino acids. The DNA of the CDR3 is TGTGCCAGCAGAAAAGGGACTAGCGGGGGAGTATGGACGCAGTATTTT. Encoded protein: CASRKGTSGGVWTQYF.

V and J are TRBV19 and TRBJ1-1; TRBD1 aligns across 8 bases. V dropped 2 bases and J dropped 4; count of bases not matched to a gene: 3. Germline V gives CDR1 LNHDA, CDR2 SQIVND (reference sequence). The CDR3 is made up of 14 amino acids. CDR3 DNA: TGTGCCAGTAGTATAAACAGGGGGGGCACTGAAGCTTTCTTT. Its translation is CASSINRGGTEAFF.

Here the CDR3 reads CASRRGTSSTDTQYF. The CDR3 region has the DNA TGCGCCAGCAGGCGGGGGACTTCTAGCACAGATACGCAGTATTTT. This sequence joins TRBV5-1 and TRBJ2-3; 7 bases align to TRBD2. The J segment lost 0 bases and the V segment lost 5 bases, leaving 6 bases of the junction unmatched. Germline V gene data show CDR1 as SGHRS and CDR2 as YFSETQ. The CDR3 is 15 amino acids.

The rearrangement joins TRBV18 to TRBJ1-2; unclear D gene. V was cut by 9 bases and J by 4 bases, with 18 bases left in between. The CDR3 is made up of 14 amino acids. Germline-derived CDR1 and CDR2 are KGHSH and LQKENI. The CDR3 coding sequence is TGTGCCAGTAAACCGGCGGCCCAGCCCTATGGCTACACCTTC. Encoded protein: CASKPAAQPYGYTF.

The rearrangement joins TRBV27 to TRBJ2-7; D uncertain. The germline CDR1 and CDR2 sequences are MNHEY and SMNVEV (reference sequence). V was trimmed by 2 bases and J by 2 bases, leaving 13 bases between them. The CDR3 extends over 15 amino acids. This chain's CDR3 is CASSLAPISAYEQYF. CDR3 DNA sequence: TGTGCCAGCAGTTTAGCCCCTATTAGTGCCTACGAGCAGTACTTC.

This chain uses TRBV7-3 with TRBJ2-3, with no clear D. Deletions cut 5 bases from V and 8 bases from J, with 20 bases between. Looked up from germline, CDR1 is SGHTA and CDR2 is FQGTGA. The CDR3 loop spans 15 amino acids. CDR3 in amino acids: CASSPNSRLDATQYF. CDR3 nucleotides: TGTGCCAGCAGCCCAAACTCCCGACTCGACGCTACGCAGTATTTT. The variable domain in full, with the rest retrieved from reference TRBV7-3 and TRBJ2-3, is GAGVSQTPSNKVTEKGKYVELRCDPISGHTALYWYRQSLGQGPEFLIYFQGTGAADDSGLPNDRFFAVRPEGSVSTLKIQRTERGDSAVYLCASSPNSRLDATQYFGPGTRLTVL.

This chain links TRBV7-6 with TRBJ1-6, with a tentative D call TRBD1 (5 bases). The CDR3 length is 16 residues. V was pared by 0 bases and J by 6 bases, with 12 bases between. The germline V gene encodes CDR1 SGHVS and CDR2 FNYEAQ. The DNA for the CDR3 is TGTGCCAGCAGCTTAGCGGCAGGGTGGGGTAATTCACCCCTCCACTTT. It codes for CASSLAAGWGNSPLHF.

The chain recombines TRBV7-9 with TRBJ2-2; 7 bases line up with TRBD1. With V trimmed by 10 bases and J by 3 bases, 11 bases remained unmatched. The CDR3 spans 15 residues. Looked up from germline, CDR1 is SEHNR and CDR2 is FQNEAQ (reference sequence). The CDR3 loop reads CANPNEGAHTGELFF. DNA of the CDR3: TGTGCCAACCCAAATGAGGGGGCGCACACCGGGGAGCTGTTTTTT.

The chain employs TRBV10-3 and TRBJ2-5; D is possibly TRBD1 (6 bases). This CDR3 region has 12 residues. V shed 4 bases and J shed 5 bases, with 8 bases lying between them. Germline lookup yields CDR1 ENHRY and CDR2 SYGVKD. The CDR3 DNA follows: TGTGCCATCAGTGGACAGGAGGAGACCCAGTACTTC. This translates into CAISGQEETQYF.

The chain uses TRBV29-1 and TRBJ2-7; 7 nucleotides line up with TRBD1. Trimming took 6 bases from V and 2 from J; bases not matched to a gene: 1. CDR1 and CDR2 from the germline V gene are SQVTM and ANQGSEA. This CDR3 has 11 amino acids. For the CDR3, the DNA is TGCAGCGTGGGACAGACCTACGAGCAGTACTTC. Protein: CSVGQTYEQYF.

The chain uses TRBV29-1 and TRBJ2-5; weak D call: TRBD1 (5 bases). The V end lost 2 bases, the J end lost 4 bases, and 11 bases lay between the germline ends. The germline CDR1 and CDR2 sequences are SQVTM and ANQGSEA. CDR3 length: 13 residues. CDR3 nucleotide sequence: TGCAGCGTTGAACCCGACAGCTCAGAGACCCAGTACTTC. Encoded protein: CSVEPDSSETQYF. The variable domain in full, completed from reference TRBV29-1 and TRBJ2-5, reads SAVISQKPSRDICQRGTSLTIQCQVDSQVTMMFWYRQQPGQSLTLIATANQGSEATYESGFVIDKFPISRPNLTFSTLTVSNMSPEDSSIYLCSVEPDSSETQYFGPGTRLLVL.

The chain links TRBV4-1 to TRBJ1-4; possible D gene TRBD1, 5 bases. The CDR3 sequence is 15 residues long. Between the trimmed V and J ends, which lost 1 base and 7 bases, there was a span of 13 bases. CDR1 is MGHRA, CDR2 YSYEKL, per germline. The CDR3 loop is CASSQVGAPGEKLFF. The DNA for the CDR3 is TGCGCCAGCAGCCAAGTAGGGGCGCCTGGTGAAAAACTGTTTTTT.

The chain couples TRBV5-4 to TRBJ1-4, with TRBD1 matching over 9 bases. The CDR3 loop spans 17 amino acids. Germline V gene sequence: CDR1 SGHNT, CDR2 YYREEE (reference sequence). V was pared by 1 base and J by 8 bases, with 12 bases of the junction left unmatched. CDR3 in amino acids: CASSLWDRDAVGEKLFF. Here the CDR3 DNA reads TGTGCCAGCAGCTTGTGGGACAGGGATGCAGTAGGGGAAAAACTGTTTTTT.

V is TRBV4-1 and J is TRBJ1-5; perhaps TRBD1 as D (5 bases). V gave up 3 bases and J gave up 4 bases, with 13 bases separating them. This CDR3 has 15 residues. Germline loops: CDR1 MGHRA, CDR2 YSYEKL. CDR3 protein: CASSHNPGKNQPQHF. The CDR3 DNA is TGCGCCAGCAGCCATAACCCAGGGAAGAATCAGCCCCAGCATTTT.

This clone was found a few times. The rearrangement uses TRBV5-5 and TRBJ2-1; a weak D match, TRBD1 (6 bases). CDR3 length: 15 residues. Germline CDR1 reads SGHKS; CDR2 reads YYEKEE (reference sequence). V was cut by 1 base and J by 3 bases, with 11 bases left in between. The CDR3 DNA reads as TGTGCCAGCAGCTTGAATGACAGGTTCTACAATGAGCAGTTCTTC. This gives the protein CASSLNDRFYNEQFF. The full variable domain, with the rest looked up from reference TRBV5-5 and TRBJ2-1, is DAGVTQSPTHLIKTRGQQVTLRCSPISGHKSVSWYQQVLGQGPQFIFQYYEKEERGRGNFPDRFSARQFPNYSSELNVNALLLGDSALYLCASSLNDRFYNEQFFGPGTRLTVL.

This chain links TRBV6-6 with TRBJ1-1, with TRBD1 matching 8 bases. Germline values: CDR1 MNHNY, CDR2 SVGAGI (reference sequence). Trimming removed 2 bases from V and 2 bases from J; junction bases left unmatched: 4. The CDR3 runs 15 residues. CDR3 in DNA: TGTGCCAGCAGTTACGGACAGGGTCGAAACACTGAAGCTTTCTTT. This encodes CASSYGQGRNTEAFF.

DNA for the CDR3: TGCAGCGTTGTCCGGAGGATGAACACTGAAGCTTTCTTT. Protein: CSVVRRMNTEAFF. This chain links TRBV29-1 with TRBJ1-1; no clear D. V dropped 4 bases and J dropped 0 bases, with 9 bases sitting between them. CDR3 length equals 13 residues. Germline loops: CDR1 SQVTM, CDR2 ANQGSEA.

V gene TRBV11-2 combines with J gene TRBJ2-1; D is possibly TRBD1 (5 bases). Germline CDR1 SGHAT, CDR2 FQNNGV. The CDR3 loop spans 17 amino acids. V was cut by 6 bases and J by 0 bases, with 18 bases left in between. CDR3 protein: CASSSPMDKPSYNEQFF. CDR3 DNA: TGTGCCAGCAGTTCTCCTATGGACAAGCCCTCCTACAATGAGCAGTTCTTC.

The V call is TRBV6-1, the J call TRBJ2-1; D is possibly TRBD2 (5 bases). The CDR3 covers 15 residues. The germline V and J ends were trimmed by 2 bases and 5 bases, with 13 bases remaining between them. Germline V gives CDR1 MNHNS, CDR2 SASEGT. This CDR3 is CASSETRGGDNEQFF. CDR3 DNA: TGTGCCAGCAGTGAAACTCGGGGTGGGGACAATGAGCAGTTCTTC.

The genes are TRBV3-1 (or the pseudogene TRBV3-2) and TRBJ2-1, with D tentatively TRBD1 (5 bases). The CDR3 loop spans 15 amino acids. V was trimmed by 0 bases and J by 7 bases, leaving 13 bases between them. Germline V lookup: CDR1 LGHDT, CDR2 YNNKEL (reference sequence). Here the CDR3 reads CASSQDQIGANEQFF. The CDR3 DNA sequence: TGTGCCAGCAGCCAAGATCAGATTGGGGCAAATGAGCAGTTCTTC.

This clone has only one observation. This chain connects TRBV10-3 to TRBJ2-3; D gene unclear. From germline, CDR1 is ENHRY and CDR2 SYGVKD. This CDR3 has 13 residues. The V end lost 2 bases, the J end lost 0 bases, and 3 bases lay between the germline ends. In DNA form, the CDR3 reads TGTGCCATCAGTGAGACAAGCACAGATACGCAGTATTTT. This codes for CAISETSTDTQYF.

CDR3 residues: CASRPRTARVMNTEAFF. The CDR3 nucleotides are TGTGCCAGCAGGCCCAGGACAGCTAGAGTCATGAACACTGAAGCTTTCTTT. The chain joins TRBV2 to TRBJ1-1, with TRBD1 as a possible D gene (6 bases). Between the trimmed V and J ends, which lost 6 bases and 0 bases, there was a span of 20 bases. Germline CDR1 and CDR2: SNHLY and FYNNEI. The CDR3 spans 17 residues.

The chain combines TRBV30 with TRBJ1-1, with D unclear. Trimming removed 1 base at V and 2 bases at J, with 20 bases between. Germline V gene data show CDR1 as GTSNPN and CDR2 as SVGIG (reference sequence). The CDR3 has 17 residues. Written as DNA, the CDR3 is TGTGCCTGGAGTGCGTCATTCAGTGGAGCGGGCAACACTGAAGCTTTCTTT. Protein product: CAWSASFSGAGNTEAFF.

As regards this clone: Other DNA sequences from this sample encode an identical CDR3 as well. This sequence joins TRBV5-1 and TRBJ2-7; weak D call: TRBD1 (6 bases). V was trimmed by 2 bases and J by 1 base, leaving 10 bases between them. CDR1 is SGHRS, CDR2 YFSETQ, per germline. The CDR3 has 14 amino acids. The CDR3 reads CASSFGTGSYEQYF. The DNA for the CDR3 is TGCGCCAGCAGCTTCGGTACAGGGTCCTACGAGCAGTACTTC.

J is TRBJ2-1 and V is TRBV28; D not resolved. The CDR3 has 14 residues. V was trimmed by 2 bases and J by 2 bases, leaving 7 bases between them. CDR1 is MDHEN, CDR2 SYDVKM, per germline. In nucleotides, the CDR3 is TGTGCCAGCAGTTTAACGAGGACCTACAATGAGCAGTTCTTC. Its protein product is CASSLTRTYNEQFF.

This chain links TRBV14 with TRBJ1-1; D unresolved. V lost 7 bases to trimming and J lost 4 bases, with 13 bases between them. Germline V gives CDR1 SGHDN, CDR2 FVKESK. The CDR3 is 13 residues long. For the CDR3, the DNA is TGTGCCAGCATGAGGATATCTAGCACTGAAGCTTTCTTT. Amino acid sequence: CASMRISSTEAFF.